This T cell receptor beta chain originates from a study of T cells after yellow fever vaccination. This CDR3 has 14 amino acids. V lost 0 bases, J lost 6 bases, and 8 bases lay in between. Germline V gene sequence: CDR1 WNHNN, CDR2 SYGVQD (reference sequence). TCRdb ran MiXCR on the 5' RACE reads and lists one entry per CDR3 protein. The sample gives a few hundred thousand distinct CDR3 sequences, less than 9% of which show up once; about 0.85% is in the top ten. This clonotype was seen only a few times. This rearrangement joins TRBV10-1 to TRBJ2-2, with D hard to call. The clonotype comes from a man in his thirties or forties who received the YFV17D yellow fever vaccine. Sequencing was performed on CD4+ T cells sorted from PBMCs, taken 15 days after the yellow fever booster vaccination. CDR3 loop: CASSESTVPGELFF. In DNA, the CDR3 is TGCGCCAGCAGTGAGTCGACTGTTCCCGGGGAGCTGTTTTTT.